This is a list of T cell receptor beta chains from one sample in a study of cytotoxic CD8 clonotypes in ibrutinib-treated CLL. Measured with immunoSEQ multiplex PCR; TCRdb has only the in-frame clones, and not every one. In the table there are roughly 250,000 clones, roughly 70% of which are singletons. This sample comprised PBMCs, obtained after 24 months of ibrutinib treatment. The receptors come from a human donor with chronic lymphocytic leukemia. The CDR3 runs from the conserved cysteine through the conserved F or W. Fields, in order: V gene, CDR3 length, CDR3 protein.

TRBV7-9	15	CASSSQGQGLWEQYF
TRBV5-1	16	CASSLELALDIDEQFF
TRBV30	13	CAWSGGQTMAQHF
TRBV7-9	12	CASIPVAGELFF
TRBV18	19	CASSPLGQSGGKMNEKLFF
TRBV9	16	CASSVGERRLYNEQFF
TRBV2	13	CASGRSLVNEQFF
TRBV6-6	15	CASSYVATRGETQYF
TRBV5-1	14	CASRISGSSYEQYF
TRBV29-1	16	CSAEGSTSGSYNEQFF
TRBV6-1	14	CASSEFLGDKPQHF
TRBV10-3	16	CAISESGPAGTDTQYF
TRBV5-8	13	CASSLPGYNEQFF
TRBV29-1	13	CSVDLGRNQPQHF
TRBV11-2	15	CASSLDPGVTYEQYF
TRBV7-6	14	CASSRTDRAETQYF
TRBV28	12	CASLDSSYEQYF
TRBV11-2	14	CASSSTWDAYEQYF
TRBV29-1	15	CSVVGGASSTDTQYF
TRBV29-1	13	CSVTGLTNEKLFF